The 27 T cell receptor beta chains below come from one sample, sequenced in a study of T-cell reconstitution after alpha-beta-depleted transplantation in children. Unique molecular identifiers were built into the TCRbeta library. Using its own MiXCR run on the PCR reads, TCRdb lists one record per CDR3 protein. This sample has a few hundred thousand distinct CDR3 sequences, with 10% to 13% found just once. The sequencing used PBMCs from the stem cell graft donor, collected from the stem cell graft. The receptor source for this set is a human donor who donated a stem cell graft to a child with acute lymphoblastic leukemia.

J is TRBJ2-7 and V is TRBV10-3, with 8 positions matching TRBD2. Unmatched junction bases numbered 5, after V lost 0 bases and J lost 4 bases. The germline V gene encodes CDR1 ENHRY and CDR2 SYGVKD. There are 15 residues in the CDR3. CDR3 loop: CAISESAGGGYEQYF. The CDR3 nucleotides read TGTGCCATCAGTGAGTCTGCGGGGGGCGGGTACGAGCAGTACTTC.

The rearrangement links TRBV5-1 to TRBJ1-2; the match to TRBD1 covers 8 bases. The CDR3 totals 14 residues. Trimming cost V 2 bases and J 8 bases; bases outside gene matches: 8. Germline V gene data show CDR1 as SGHRS and CDR2 as YFSETQ. CDR3 in amino acids: CASSFYSTGEGYTF. The DNA of the CDR3 is TGCGCCAGCAGCTTCTACTCGACAGGGGAGGGCTACACCTTC. Variable domain in full (rest from reference TRBV5-1 and TRBJ1-2): KAGVTQTPRYLIKTRGQQVTLSCSPISGHRSVSWYQQTPGQGLQFLFEYFSETQRNKGNFPGRFSGRQFSNSRSEMNVSTLELGDSALYLCASSFYSTGEGYTFGSGTRLTVV.

The chain combines TRBV10-3 with TRBJ2-3; D is ambiguous. Germline CDR1 and CDR2: ENHRY and SYGVKD. This CDR3 is built from 14 residues. Trimming left V 5 bases short and J 5 bases short, with 14 bases between. As DNA, the CDR3 is TGTGCCATCAGTCCCTTCGAGTCAAAAGATACGCAGTATTTT. Its translation: CAISPFESKDTQYF.

This clonotype has a count of ten or more. The rearrangement joins TRBV2 to TRBJ2-7; TRBD1 matches 10 bases. In germline, CDR1 is SNHLY, CDR2 FYNNEI. The length of the CDR3 is 15 residues. V gave up 4 bases and J gave up 6 bases; unmatched junction bases: 9. In nucleotides, the CDR3 is TGTGCCAGCAGTGCCGGGACAGGGGAGGATGGCGAGCAGTACTTC. Translated, it gives CASSAGTGEDGEQYF.

This clonotype appeared many times. J is TRBJ2-3 and V is TRBV27, with D uncertain. V dropped 5 bases and J dropped 5 bases, with 17 bases sitting between them. The germline V gene encodes CDR1 MNHEY and CDR2 SMNVEV (reference sequence). The CDR3 has 15 residues. The CDR3 protein is CASSPPYLEQDTQYF. CDR3 DNA sequence: TGTGCCAGCAGTCCCCCGTATTTGGAGCAAGATACGCAGTATTTT.

This clonotype was counted only a few times. This chain's CDR3 is CASSRGTGSNTGELFF. CDR3 coding DNA: TGCGCCAGCAGCCGAGGGACAGGGAGCAACACCGGGGAGCTGTTTTTT. The chain couples TRBV4-1 to TRBJ2-2; 9 bases are shared with TRBD1. CDR3 length equals 16 residues. The J segment lost 2 bases and the V segment lost 4 bases, leaving 5 bases of the junction unmatched. In germline, CDR1 is MGHRA, CDR2 YSYEKL.

This chain uses TRBV20-1 with TRBJ2-1; D remains ambiguous. The germline gives CDR1 DFQATT, CDR2 SNEGSKA (reference sequence). Trimming left V 1 base short and J 6 bases short, with 16 bases between. The CDR3 totals 15 residues. The CDR3 nucleotides read TGCAGTGCTAGAGGACGTAGTCCCTTGGTCAATGAGCAGTTCTTC. It yields the protein CSARGRSPLVNEQFF.

J is TRBJ1-3 and V is TRBV7-2, with a weak D call TRBD1 (5 bases). V lost 0 bases, J lost 4 bases, and 13 bases lay in between. Per germline, CDR1 SGHTA and CDR2 FQGNSA. The CDR3 totals 16 residues. CDR3 residues: CASSLASQGYGNTIYF. The CDR3 DNA sequence: TGTGCCAGCAGCTTAGCGAGCCAGGGCTACGGAAACACCATATATTTT.

On this clonotype itself: This may be a read error, as it is one base from a much larger clone. This chain uses TRBV7-3 with TRBJ2-1, with a possible D match to TRBD1 (5 bases). This CDR3 comprises 12 residues. Germline V CDR1 and CDR2: SGHTA, FQGTGA. CDR3 protein: CASSLTDNELFF. DNA of the CDR3: TGTGCCAGCAGCTTAACGGACAATGAGCTGTTCTTC. The full variable domain, completed using reference TRBV7-3 and TRBJ2-1, is GAGVSQTPSNKVTEKGKYVELRCDPISGHTALYWYRQSLGQGPEFLIYFQGTGAADDSGLPNDRFFAVRPEGSVSTLKIQRTERGDSAVYLCASSLTDNELFFGPGTRLTVL.

Many counts were recorded for this clonotype. The gene calls are TRBV7-2 and TRBJ1-2; D possibly corresponds to TRBD1 (5 bases). The CDR3 contains 15 residues. Looked up from germline, CDR1 is SGHTA and CDR2 is FQGNSA. Trimming removed 5 bases at V and 4 bases at J, with 17 bases between. The CDR3 is CASSPSGRVVYGYTF. The CDR3 region has the DNA TGTGCCAGCAGCCCGAGCGGCAGGGTAGTCTATGGCTACACCTTC.

The V call is TRBV4-1, the J call TRBJ1-6; D gene ambiguous. This CDR3 comprises 15 residues. V lost 6 bases and J lost 0, with 9 bases in between. Germline V gives CDR1 MGHRA, CDR2 YSYEKL. The CDR3 nucleotides are TGCGCCAGCAGGGCCCGGAGCTCCTATAATTCACCCCTCCACTTT. It encodes CASRARSSYNSPLHF.

This clonotype was detected only a few times. The genes are TRBV7-3 and TRBJ2-7; tentative D call: TRBD1 (6 bases). Trimming took 1 base from V and 7 from J, leaving 20 bases between them. CDR1 and CDR2 (germline): SGHTA, FQGTGA. The CDR3 loop spans 16 amino acids. The CDR3 sequence: CASSLRPGASTGEQYF. For the CDR3, the DNA is TGTGCCAGCAGCTTAAGGCCAGGGGCTTCTACGGGTGAGCAGTACTTC.

V usage is TRBV5-1 and J usage is TRBJ2-4; a weak D match, TRBD1 (5 bases). In germline, CDR1 is SGHRS, CDR2 YFSETQ. This CDR3 is built from 14 residues. V lost 0 bases and J lost 8, with 12 bases in between. The CDR3 loop is CASSLEQATDIQYF. CDR3 DNA sequence: TGCGCCAGCAGCTTGGAACAGGCAACCGACATTCAGTACTTC. The variable domain in full, with the rest retrieved from reference TRBV5-1 and TRBJ2-4, is KAGVTQTPRYLIKTRGQQVTLSCSPISGHRSVSWYQQTPGQGLQFLFEYFSETQRNKGNFPGRFSGRQFSNSRSEMNVSTLELGDSALYLCASSLEQATDIQYFGAGTRLSVL.

The chain recombines TRBV7-2 with TRBJ1-2, with D possibly TRBD1 on 5 matching bases. With 4 bases removed from V and 2 bases from J, the gap between germline ends came to 14 bases. The germline CDR1 and CDR2 sequences are SGHTA and FQGNSA. This CDR3 has 15 residues. In DNA, the CDR3 is TGTGCCAGCAGCTCTACTGCAGGGACCAACTATGGCTACACCTTC. It specifies CASSSTAGTNYGYTF. The full variable domain, rest sourced from reference TRBV7-2 and TRBJ1-2, is GAGVSQSPSNKVTEKGKDVELRCDPISGHTALYWYRQSLGQGLEFLIYFQGNSAPDKSGLPSDRFSAERTGGSVSTLTIQRTQQEDSAVYLCASSSTAGTNYGYTFGSGTRLTVV.

The rearrangement links TRBV5-1 to TRBJ2-2; D not resolved. The germline V and J ends were trimmed by 2 bases and 3 bases, with 11 bases remaining between them. The CDR3 has 15 amino acids. Germline assignment: CDR1 SGHRS and CDR2 YFSETQ. CDR3 bases: TGCGCCAGCAGCTTCGCGACAAGCCACACCGGGGAGCTGTTTTTT. This sequence encodes CASSFATSHTGELFF.

The chain uses TRBV12-2 and TRBJ2-1; the tabulated D call, TRBD2, remains unverified against the DNA. TRBV12-2 is designated a pseudogene. This CDR3 is built from 22 residues. CDR3 nucleotide sequence: TGTGCAAGTCGCTTAGGGGTGTGCGTTCGGGAGCGGCGGGACAGCTCCTACAATGAGCAGTTCTTC. It specifies CASRLGVCVRERRDSSYNEQFF.

This clonotype was seen a handful of times. J is TRBJ1-1 and V is TRBV5-1; D not resolved. The germline V gene encodes CDR1 SGHRS and CDR2 YFSETQ. This CDR3 is 15 amino acids long. The V gene lost 2 bases and the J gene lost 3 bases, with 14 bases spanning the gap. The CDR3 protein is CASSFGFAAYTEAFF. CDR3 nucleotide sequence: TGCGCCAGCAGCTTCGGTTTTGCAGCCTACACTGAAGCTTTCTTT.

The chain uses TRBV4-1 and TRBJ2-7; TRBD2 might be the D (5 bases). This CDR3 has 18 amino acids. Germline CDR1 and CDR2: MGHRA and YSYEKL. V was shortened by 2 bases and J by 2 bases, with 22 bases between the two germline ends. As DNA, the CDR3 is TGCGCCAGCAGCCAACATGAGGGATCGGAGTCGGCCGCCTACGAGCAGTACTTC. This codes for CASSQHEGSESAAYEQYF.

The rearrangement links TRBV19 to TRBJ1-5, with D possibly TRBD1 on 5 matching bases. Trimming pared 3 bases from V and 0 bases from J, leaving 15 bases between. CDR1 and CDR2 from the germline V gene are LNHDA and SQIVND (reference sequence). This CDR3 is built from 17 residues. This CDR3 reads CASSIGSGTYSNQPQHF. The CDR3 bases are TGTGCCAGTAGTATCGGCTCAGGGACCTATAGCAATCAGCCCCAGCATTTT.

This rearrangement joins TRBV5-1 to TRBJ1-1; tentatively, D is TRBD1 (5 bases). CDR1 and CDR2 from the germline V gene are SGHRS and YFSETQ. This CDR3 is built from 15 residues. V gave up 3 bases and J gave up 1 base, with 13 bases separating them. The CDR3 loop is CASSSGGRSNTEAFF. CDR3 nucleotides: TGCGCCAGCAGCTCCGGGGGACGTTCGAACACTGAAGCTTTCTTT.

This clonotype was recorded many times. The chain links TRBV5-1 to TRBJ2-7; D tentatively fits TRBD1 or TRBD2 (5 bases each). The V end was cut by 1 base, the J end by 0 bases, with 17 bases between. Per the germline V gene, CDR1 is SGHRS and CDR2 is YFSETQ. CDR3 length equals 17 residues. The CDR3 sequence is CASSLPPGTEFSYEQYF. The CDR3 coding sequence is TGCGCCAGCAGCTTGCCACCAGGGACGGAGTTCTCCTACGAGCAGTACTTC.

The V gene is TRBV12-3 or TRBV12-4, the J gene TRBJ2-7; the match to TRBD2 covers 10 bases. Trimming cost V 3 bases and J 5 bases; bases outside gene matches: 7. The CDR3 is 15 residues long. The CDR3: CASSLLGLASNEQYF. Written as DNA, the CDR3 is TGTGCCAGCAGTTTGCTGGGACTAGCGTCCAACGAGCAGTACTTC.

This clonotype was seen many times. The chain's CDR3 is CASSALGYEQYF. CDR3 DNA: TGTGCCAGCAGTGCATTGGGCTACGAGCAGTACTTC. V and J are TRBV27 and TRBJ2-7, with D unresolved. The CDR3 runs to 12 residues. The V gene lost 5 bases and the J gene lost 3 bases, with 8 bases spanning the gap. The germline V gene has CDR1 MNHEY and CDR2 SMNVEV (reference sequence).

This rearrangement joins TRBV12-3 or TRBV12-4 to TRBJ1-4; 7 positions match TRBD1. V trimming: 6 bases; J trimming: 6 bases; junction bases outside the gene matches: 7. The CDR3 covers 14 residues. The CDR3 loop reads CASRSPGGYEKLFF. The CDR3 nucleotides read TGTGCCAGCAGGTCGCCAGGGGGATATGAAAAACTGTTTTTT.

This clonotype was seen many times. The rearrangement joins TRBV7-2 to TRBJ2-2, with D possibly TRBD2 on 5 matching bases. V was clipped by 1 base and J by 7 bases, with 13 bases between them. The CDR3 runs 15 residues. Germline CDR1 is SGHTA and CDR2 is FQGNSA. For the CDR3, the DNA is TGTGCCAGCAGCTTAGGTCTAGCCGGTGTCGGGGAGCTGTTTTTT. It is translated as CASSLGLAGVGELFF.

This clonotype has just a few counts. The chain joins TRBV7-9 to TRBJ2-1; TRBD2 aligns across 10 bases. This CDR3 has 14 amino acids. Germline trimming cut 11 bases from V and 6 bases from J; bases unmatched to any gene: 10. Germline V gene sequence: CDR1 SEHNR, CDR2 FQNEAQ (reference sequence). The CDR3: CAVAGSSGSNEQFF. CDR3 DNA sequence: TGTGCCGTTGCTGGGTCTAGCGGGAGCAATGAGCAGTTCTTC.

V is TRBV21-1 and J is TRBJ2-5. TRBV21-1 is a pseudogene segment. This CDR3 contains 18 residues. The CDR3 reads CASSKGVDRPVMRETQYF. The CDR3 DNA reads TGTGCCAGCAGCAAAGGAGTGGACCGGCCGGTGATGAGGGAGACCCAGTACTTC.